This record concerns one T cell receptor (beta chain) sequence. This clone was counted between two and nine times. What antigen it recognizes has not been identified. Base quality data are lacking; no much larger clone is found one base away. This specimen's time point label, per the study, means: about 28 days (+/-7) after the second vaccine dose. AZD1222 recipients given second doses at about 4 weeks or at about 12 weeks were pooled, since spike-specific TCR depth and breadth were not found to differ between the two schedules. Samples from vaccinated people were obtained from the UK trials COV001 and COV002, which included a single-blind randomized controlled phase 2/3 trial of AZD1222 (ChAdOx1 nCoV-19) in healthy adults. Trial participant PBMC samples were collected at day 0 and day 28 after the second dose for TCRbeta chain sequencing. These data come from a study of T cell responses to AZD1222 COVID-19 vaccine (TCRdb year 2021). For context, the study as a whole: TCR sequencing covered roughly 230 trial participants: 200 to 210 given two doses of AZD1222 and 26 given two doses of MenACWY control vaccine. Enrollment into the trials was organized by age into subgroups of 18-55, 56-69 and 70-plus years, and those subgroups contained about 160, 30 and 59 TCR-sequenced participants, respectively. Overall study results and their limits: No day 14 peak-response samples were available, so repertoires were characterized only after the peak T cell response. Participants were mostly white British and included more females than males, and it was suggested by the authors that clonal diversity may have been underestimated. The vaccine-associated CD4 TCRs covered the entire spike protein, and the dominant responses fell in regions 160-218 and 743-854. Reportedly, close to half of the unique spike-specific TCRs recognized epitopes lying outside the regions that are mutated in the B.1.351 and B.1.1.7 variants. Conclusions about previously exposed vaccinees were limited because only six AZD1222 recipients were SARS-CoV-2 seropositive at baseline. In the small 56-69-year group, the increase in depth fell short of significance, most likely because of low power. A significant rise in spike-specific TCR breadth and depth was observed after two AZD1222 doses relative to day 0 and relative to MenACWY recipients.

The junction carries 15 bases between V and J, which are trimmed by 10 bases and 3 bases respectively. Looking up the germline V gene yields CDR1 SNHLY and CDR2 FYNNEI. The CDR3 has 13 amino acids, counting the end cysteine and phenylalanine. Of the read, only the CDR3 DNA is kept; its 39 bases are in frame from base 1. The CDR3 regions of human TCRbeta chains were analyzed by immunosequencing. For the original study's pipeline: TCRs in the repertoires were matched against a reference library of SARS-CoV-2-specific TCRs that had been generated with the MIRA antigen-specificity platform. Breadth was defined as the fraction of unique TCRs that were SARS-CoV-2-associated, and depth was defined as the fraction of total T cells that were SARS-CoV-2-associated. Using the MIRA data, each spike-specific TCR was mapped to the spike region that the TCR reacts to and placed in a CD4 or CD8 class. Log10-transformed breadth and depth values were compared by one-way ANOVA with Sidak's multiple comparisons tests. TCRdb re-hosts the immuneACCESS table, in-frame sequences only. Its copies lack some clones; in the studies checked, an unresolved V gene accounts for under half of them, and the cause for the rest is not known. V, J and clone size are those of that table, while D and trimming were read from the DNA. Within this sample are about 130,000 clones, with 70% to 90% of them counted one time only. Jointly, the top ten make up 8% to 10% of the sample.

Here the chain combines TRBV2 and TRBJ1-1; the D gene is unclear. The sample consisted of peripheral blood, taken 28 days after the second AZD1222 dose. The TCR sequence derives from an adult who received the AZD1222 COVID-19 vaccine. This receptor has the CDR3 CATSGGEDTEAFF. At the DNA level, the sequence is TGTGCCACCTCAGGCGGGGAGGACACTGAAGCTTTCTTT.